This is a list of T cell receptor beta chains from one sample in a study of T cells in narcolepsy. Repertoires were generated with immunoSEQ multiplex PCR, while TCRdb's copy carries only in-frame clones and drops some. The sample gives about 27,000 clones, 86% of which show up once; around 1.1% is in the top ten. What was sequenced was CD45RA- memory CD4+ T cells from PBMCs. The receptors were gathered from a human donor with narcolepsy. Both conserved end residues are part of each CDR3. A D gene is named only where the DNA matches it firmly. Where a row states a size, it is once, few, many or the class of an expanded clone; other rows omit it.

v_gene,d_gene,abundance,j_gene,CDR3nt,CDR3aa
TRBV9,-,-,TRBJ2-2,TGTGCCAGCAGCGTAGGAAGGATAACCGACGGGGAGCTGTTTTTT,CASSVGRITDGELFF
TRBV6-5,-,-,TRBJ1-1,TGTGCCAGCAGTTCTTTCGACACTGAAGCTTTCTTT,CASSSFDTEAFF
TRBV5-4,-,-,TRBJ2-5,TGTGCCAGCAGCTCCCCAGGCCGGGGGCCGGAGACCCAGTACTTC,CASSSPGRGPETQYF
TRBV19,-,-,TRBJ1-1,TGTGCCAGTAGTATAGATCGGCAGTACGGGGCTTTCTTT,CASSIDRQYGAFF
TRBV6-1,-,-,TRBJ1-6,TGTGCCAGCAGTGAAGGCTGGCCCCTCCACTTT,CASSEGWPLHF
TRBV6-6,-,once,TRBJ2-2,TGTGCCAGCAGTTACTTGGGGGCCGGGGAGCTGTTTTTT,CASSYLGAGELFF
TRBV4-2,TRBD2,-,TRBJ2-1,TGTGCCAGCAGCCAAGCGGCCCTAGCGGGGGGGGGCGATGAGCAGTTCTTC,CASSQAALAGGGDEQFF
TRBV10-3,-,-,TRBJ1-4,TGTGCCATCAGTGAGTCGGGAGGGAGGCAAGGAGAAAAACTGTTTTTT,CAISESGGRQGEKLFF
TRBV14,TRBD1,-,TRBJ1-1,TGTGCCAGCAGCCGAGCAAAACGGACAGGGGACCCCGAAGCTTTCTTT,CASSRAKRTGDPEAFF
TRBV5-1,TRBD2,-,TRBJ2-3,TGCGCCAGCAGCTTGGGGGCTAGCGGGGGCACAGATACGCAGTATTTT,CASSLGASGGTDTQYF
TRBV7-8,-,-,TRBJ1-1,TGTGCCAGCAGCTTGTGGGGGGAGGGCACTGAAGCTTTCTTT,CASSLWGEGTEAFF
TRBV5-4,-,-,TRBJ2-3,TGTGCCAGCAGCTTAGGTAGGGTACAAGCAGATACGCAGTATTTT,CASSLGRVQADTQYF
TRBV4-1,TRBD2,-,TRBJ2-3,TGCGCCAGCAGTGGCGGGAGGGCGAGCACAGATACGCAGTATTTT,CASSGGRASTDTQYF
TRBV18,-,-,TRBJ2-1,TGTGCCAGCTCACCAAAGGATGGGAATGAGCAGTTCTTC,CASSPKDGNEQFF
TRBV2,-,-,TRBJ2-6,TGTGCCAGTGGGGGAACTGGGGCCAACGTCCTGACTTTC,CASGGTGANVLTF
TRBV6-5,TRBD1,once,TRBJ1-1,TGTGCCAGCAGCCCTACAGGGGCCAGCACTGAAGCTTTCTTT,CASSPTGASTEAFF
TRBV7-2,-,-,TRBJ1-4,TGTGCCAGCAGCTACGCCGTACGGGAAGGTGAAAAACTGTTTTTT,CASSYAVREGEKLFF
TRBV5-1,TRBD2,-,TRBJ2-5,TGCGCCAGCAGCTTGACAGCGGGGCAAGAGACCCAGTACTTC,CASSLTAGQETQYF
TRBV20-1,-,-,TRBJ2-7,TGCAGTGCTAGCACACAATACGAGCAGTACTTC,CSASTQYEQYF
TRBV28,TRBD2,-,TRBJ2-5,TGTGCCAGTCGGACTAGCGGGGGGGGAGAGACCCAGTACTTC,CASRTSGGGETQYF
TRBV2,-,-,TRBJ2-5,TGTGCCAGCAGGCCCGGCCCCGAGACCCAGTACTTC,CASRPGPETQYF
TRBV6-9,-,once,TRBJ1-4,TGTGCCAGCAGTTATATCCAGGCTGGTGAAAAACTGTTTTTT,CASSYIQAGEKLFF
TRBV4-1,TRBD1,-,TRBJ1-2,TGCGCCAGCAGCCAAGATGAGGGCAGGGGGCGCCGGGGCTACACCTTC,CASSQDEGRGRRGYTF